This is a list of T cell receptor beta chains from one sample in a study of T cells after yellow fever vaccination. TCRdb re-derived calls from the 5' RACE reads in MiXCR, one entry per CDR3 protein. The table includes under 550,000 distinct CDR3 sequences, about a fifth detected once. The sample consisted of PBMCs, taken 21 days after the first yellow fever vaccination. These receptors were taken from a man between 18 and 35 years old who received the YFV17D yellow fever vaccine. Both conserved end residues are part of each CDR3. Fields, in order: V gene, D gene, J gene, clone size, CDR3 DNA, CDR3 protein. D genes are given only for firm matches. Clone sizes are given selectively: once, few, many, or a class where the clone is expanded.

v_call: TRBV12-3/TRBV12-4
d_call: -
j_call: TRBJ2-1
clone_size: once
cdr3_nt: TGTGCCAGCTTGCCGGCCCCGAGCTCCTACAATGAGCAGTTCTTC
cdr3_aa: CASLPAPSSYNEQFF

v_call: TRBV10-3
d_call: -
j_call: TRBJ2-3
clone_size: few
cdr3_nt: TGTGCCATCAGCGCTCCGGACCCAGATACGCAGTATTTT
cdr3_aa: CAISAPDPDTQYF

v_call: TRBV5-1
d_call: -
j_call: TRBJ2-3
clone_size: few
cdr3_nt: TGCGCCAGCAGCTTAGAGCACGATACGCAGTATTTT
cdr3_aa: CASSLEHDTQYF

v_call: TRBV7-3
d_call: TRBD1
j_call: TRBJ1-5
clone_size: -
cdr3_nt: TGTGCCAGCAGCTTAACGGGGGACAGGAATCAGCCCCAGCATTTT
cdr3_aa: CASSLTGDRNQPQHF

v_call: TRBV12-3/TRBV12-4
d_call: -
j_call: TRBJ1-6
clone_size: many
cdr3_nt: TGTGCCAGCAGTTTGTACCCGGGGGGATTTAATTCACCCCTCCACTTT
cdr3_aa: CASSLYPGGFNSPLHF

v_call: TRBV7-9
d_call: -
j_call: TRBJ1-4
clone_size: -
cdr3_nt: TGTGCCAGCAGCCTTCAGTTCAAACTGTTTTTT
cdr3_aa: CASSLQFKLFF

v_call: TRBV29-1
d_call: TRBD2
j_call: TRBJ2-3
clone_size: once
cdr3_nt: TGCAGCGTTGAAGGTCGCGGGGGATCGGATACGCAGTATTTT
cdr3_aa: CSVEGRGGSDTQYF

v_call: TRBV9
d_call: -
j_call: TRBJ1-1
clone_size: -
cdr3_nt: TGTGCCAGCAGCGAAACAGCAAACACTGAAGCTTTCTTT
cdr3_aa: CASSETANTEAFF

v_call: TRBV28
d_call: -
j_call: TRBJ2-5
clone_size: -
cdr3_nt: TGTGCCAGCAGTTTCAGGAGCCTTGAGACCCAGTACTTC
cdr3_aa: CASSFRSLETQYF

v_call: TRBV11-2
d_call: TRBD1
j_call: TRBJ2-3
clone_size: few
cdr3_nt: TGTGCCAGCAGAAGGCGGGGGACAGGGGACACAGATACGCAGTATTTT
cdr3_aa: CASRRRGTGDTDTQYF

v_call: TRBV29-1
d_call: -
j_call: TRBJ2-1
clone_size: many
cdr3_nt: TGCAGCGCCCGACAGGACCTCAATGAGCAGTTCTTC
cdr3_aa: CSARQDLNEQFF

v_call: TRBV7-3
d_call: -
j_call: TRBJ2-7
clone_size: few
cdr3_nt: TGTGCCAGCAGCTTAATACAGGGAATCGAGCAGTACTTC
cdr3_aa: CASSLIQGIEQYF

v_call: TRBV5-4
d_call: -
j_call: TRBJ2-2
clone_size: few
cdr3_nt: TGTGCCAGCAGCCAGAGGGCGAACACCGGGGAGCTGTTTTTT
cdr3_aa: CASSQRANTGELFF

v_call: TRBV6-6
d_call: -
j_call: TRBJ1-1
clone_size: -
cdr3_nt: TGTGCCAGCAGTCAGGGAGTACTAGAAGCTTTCTTT
cdr3_aa: CASSQGVLEAFF

v_call: TRBV9
d_call: -
j_call: TRBJ1-5
clone_size: -
cdr3_nt: TGTGCCAGCAGCGTAACAAGCAATCAGCCCCAGCATTTT
cdr3_aa: CASSVTSNQPQHF

v_call: TRBV5-1
d_call: -
j_call: TRBJ1-2
clone_size: few
cdr3_nt: TGCGCCAGCAGCCAATCTGAGCCAAACTATGGCTACACCTTC
cdr3_aa: CASSQSEPNYGYTF

v_call: TRBV5-5
d_call: -
j_call: TRBJ1-2
clone_size: -
cdr3_nt: TGTGCCATCAGCCTTGGGCCGCTCTATGGCTACACCTTC
cdr3_aa: CAISLGPLYGYTF

v_call: TRBV6-5
d_call: -
j_call: TRBJ2-7
clone_size: few
cdr3_nt: TGTGCCAGCAGTTACTTTCGGGGGGCCCTTTACGAGCAGTACTTC
cdr3_aa: CASSYFRGALYEQYF

v_call: TRBV12-3/TRBV12-4
d_call: -
j_call: TRBJ2-7
clone_size: -
cdr3_nt: TGTGCCAGCAGGGGGGCCGGGGGCCGGAACGAGCAGTACTTC
cdr3_aa: CASRGAGGRNEQYF

v_call: TRBV5-1
d_call: -
j_call: TRBJ1-1
clone_size: few
cdr3_nt: TGCGCCAGCACCGACCGCGGGGGGCGAGCGGGCACTGAAGCTTTCTTT
cdr3_aa: CASTDRGGRAGTEAFF

v_call: TRBV6-2/TRBV6-3
d_call: -
j_call: TRBJ1-2
clone_size: few
cdr3_nt: TGTGCCAGCAGTTACGGGCCGCCGGGTGGCTACACCTTC
cdr3_aa: CASSYGPPGGYTF

v_call: TRBV2
d_call: TRBD1
j_call: TRBJ1-5
clone_size: -
cdr3_nt: TGTACCAGCACTAAAACGCTTGGGACAGGGAACAAGGATCAGCCCCAGCATTTT
cdr3_aa: CTSTKTLGTGNKDQPQHF

v_call: TRBV7-9
d_call: TRBD1
j_call: TRBJ1-4
clone_size: once
cdr3_nt: TGTGCCAGCAGGGGACAGGAAAAACTGTTTTTT
cdr3_aa: CASRGQEKLFF